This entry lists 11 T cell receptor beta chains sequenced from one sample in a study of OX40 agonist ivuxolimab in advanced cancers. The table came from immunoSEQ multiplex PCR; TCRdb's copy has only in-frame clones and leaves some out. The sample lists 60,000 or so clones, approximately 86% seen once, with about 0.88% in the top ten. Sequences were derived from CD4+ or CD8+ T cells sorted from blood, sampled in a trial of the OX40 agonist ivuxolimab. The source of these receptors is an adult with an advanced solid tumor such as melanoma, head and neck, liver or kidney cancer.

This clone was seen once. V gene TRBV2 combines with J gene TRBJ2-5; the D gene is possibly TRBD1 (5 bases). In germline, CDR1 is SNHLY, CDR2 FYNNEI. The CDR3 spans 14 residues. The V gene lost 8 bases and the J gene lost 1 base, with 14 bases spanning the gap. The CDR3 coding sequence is TGTGCCAGCCACGTAGACAGAAGCCAAGAGACCCAGTACTTC. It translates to CASHVDRSQETQYF.

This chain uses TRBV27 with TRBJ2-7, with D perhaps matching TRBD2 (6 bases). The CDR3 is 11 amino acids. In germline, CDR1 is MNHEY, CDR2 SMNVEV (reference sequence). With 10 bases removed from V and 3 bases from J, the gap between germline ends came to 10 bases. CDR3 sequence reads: CATGGVYEQYF. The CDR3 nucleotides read TGTGCCACCGGGGGTGTCTACGAGCAGTACTTC.

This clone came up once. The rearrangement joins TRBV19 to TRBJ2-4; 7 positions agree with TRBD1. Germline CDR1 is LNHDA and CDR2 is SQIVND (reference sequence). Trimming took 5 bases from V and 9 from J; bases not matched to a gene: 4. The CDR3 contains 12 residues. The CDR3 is CASSEGASIQYF. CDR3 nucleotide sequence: TGTGCCAGTAGTGAGGGGGCGAGCATTCAGTACTTC.

The CDR3 region has the DNA TGTGCCAGCAGCTCCCAGGGACTCATGCGGGCCAAAAACATTCAGTACTTC. Amino acid sequence: CASSSQGLMRAKNIQYF. The gene calls are TRBV7-2 and TRBJ2-4; D possibly corresponds to TRBD2 (6 bases). Deletions cut 4 bases from V and 1 base from J, with 17 bases between. Germline V gene data show CDR1 as SGHTA and CDR2 as FQGNSA. This CDR3 is built from 17 residues.

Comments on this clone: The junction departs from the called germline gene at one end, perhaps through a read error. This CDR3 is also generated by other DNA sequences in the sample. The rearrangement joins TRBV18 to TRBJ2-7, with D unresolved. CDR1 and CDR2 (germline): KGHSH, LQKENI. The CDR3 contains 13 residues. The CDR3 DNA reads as TGTGCCAGCTCACCGGACCACGCCTATGAGCAGTACTTC. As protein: CASSPDHAYEQYF.

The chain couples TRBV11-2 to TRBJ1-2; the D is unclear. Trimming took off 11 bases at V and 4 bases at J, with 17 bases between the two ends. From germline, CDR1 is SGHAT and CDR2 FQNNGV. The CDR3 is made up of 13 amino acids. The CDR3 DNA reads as TGTGCCCCTGGCGTGGATTGGAGCTATGGCTACACCTTC. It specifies CAPGVDWSYGYTF. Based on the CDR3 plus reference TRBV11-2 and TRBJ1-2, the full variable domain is EAGVAQSPRYKIIEKRQSVAFWCNPISGHATLYWYQQILGQGPKLLIQFQNNGVVDDSQLPKDRFSAERLKGVDSTLKIQPAKLEDSAVYLCAPGVDWSYGYTFGSGTRLTVV.

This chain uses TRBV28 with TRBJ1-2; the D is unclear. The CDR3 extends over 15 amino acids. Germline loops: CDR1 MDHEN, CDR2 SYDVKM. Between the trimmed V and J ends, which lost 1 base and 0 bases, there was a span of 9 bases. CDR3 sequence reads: CASSLFPRTNYGYTF. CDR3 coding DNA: TGTGCCAGCAGTTTATTTCCCCGAACTAACTATGGCTACACCTTC.

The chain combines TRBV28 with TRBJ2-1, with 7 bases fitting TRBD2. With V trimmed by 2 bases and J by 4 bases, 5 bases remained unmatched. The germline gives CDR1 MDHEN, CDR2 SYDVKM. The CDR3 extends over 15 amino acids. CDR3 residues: CASSLGGGLYNEQFF. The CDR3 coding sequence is TGTGCCAGCAGTTTAGGCGGGGGACTATACAATGAGCAGTTCTTC.

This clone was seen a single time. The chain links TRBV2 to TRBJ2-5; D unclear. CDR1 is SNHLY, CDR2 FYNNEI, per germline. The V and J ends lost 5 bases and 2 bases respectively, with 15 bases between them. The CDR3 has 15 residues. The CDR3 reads CASSPKEWGQETQYF. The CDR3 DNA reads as TGTGCCAGCAGTCCGAAGGAGTGGGGACAAGAGACCCAGTACTTC.

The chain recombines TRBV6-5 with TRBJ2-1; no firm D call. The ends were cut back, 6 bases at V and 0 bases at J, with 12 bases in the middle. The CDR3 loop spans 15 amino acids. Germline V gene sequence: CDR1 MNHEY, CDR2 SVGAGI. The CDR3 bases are TGTGCCAGCAGCCCCATATCTAGCTCCTACAATGAGCAGTTCTTC. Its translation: CASSPISSSYNEQFF.

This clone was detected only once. Written as DNA, the CDR3 is TGTGCCAGCAGTTTACGGCATATGGACAGGGGCAAGGATACGCAGTATTTT. Translating gives CASSLRHMDRGKDTQYF. V is TRBV27 and J is TRBJ2-3; 9 bases fit TRBD1. The J segment lost 6 bases and the V segment lost 2 bases, leaving 12 bases of the junction unmatched. The CDR3 has 17 amino acids. CDR1 MNHEY and CDR2 SMNVEV come from the germline V gene (reference sequence).